This T cell receptor beta chain was sequenced in a study of blood T cell repertoires in COVID-19. Study information: Samples representing acute and convalescent COVID-19 were sourced from the United States, Italy and Spain.

In the original workflow: How many nucleated cells were present was estimated from reference gene primer amplification. Sequencing used immunoSEQ multiplex PCR; TCRdb keeps in-frame clones, though not all of them. V, J and clone size are taken as reported in that table, and D and trimming were inferred from the DNA itself. The table lists about 380,000 clones, more than 70% of them singletons. Each participant's cohort was designated according to participant-reported clinical history. Recovered status in Cohort 3 required two negative PCRs, clearance, or symptom resolution. The specimen sequenced was PBMCs or T cells enriched from blood (not recorded which). The receptor was isolated from a woman aged 18-29 years who had recovered from COVID-19.

The CDR3 DNA is TGTGCCAGTAGTATTCCGGGGACAGGGGGCTATGGCTACACCTTC. Protein sequence: CASSIPGTGGYGYTF. The chain carries TRBV19 and TRBJ1-2, with 11 bases matching TRBD1. CDR3 length: 15 amino acids. Trimming cost V 3 bases and J 4 bases; bases outside gene matches: 4. The germline V gene encodes CDR1 LNHDA and CDR2 SQIVND (reference sequence).